The 20 T cell receptor beta chains given below trace back to one sample, sequenced in a study of breast tumors, draining lymph nodes, adjacent tissues. One entry per CDR3 protein, called by TCRdb with MiXCR from the multiplex PCR reads. The repertoire consists of roughly 130,000 distinct CDR3 sequences, with 30% to 35% occurring once and the leading ten covering around 2.5%. Breast cancer patients provided tissue from their axillary draining lymph nodes. Sequenced input: axillary lymph node tissue. The receptors originated from a female donor with breast cancer. Some clones in this sample may be carry-over from other donors' samples.

This clonotype was seen ten or more times. The chain uses TRBV19 and TRBJ1-5; 7 bases agree with TRBD1. The germline CDR1 and CDR2 sequences are LNHDA and SQIVND (reference sequence). The CDR3 has 15 residues. V trimming: 3 bases; J trimming: 3 bases; junction bases outside the gene matches: 5. The CDR3 region is CASSMGQIYNQPQHF. The CDR3 DNA reads as TGTGCCAGTAGTATGGGACAGATTTACAATCAGCCCCAGCATTTT.

This clonotype was picked up many times. V is TRBV7-8 and J is TRBJ2-1; perhaps TRBD1 as D (5 bases). The CDR3 totals 15 residues. Per the germline V gene, CDR1 is SGHVS and CDR2 is FQNEAQ. V lost 4 bases and J lost 12, with 22 bases in between. The CDR3 sequence is CASSSGSRGYWVQFF. The DNA of the CDR3 is TGTGCCAGCAGCTCCGGGTCTAGGGGATACTGGGTGCAGTTCTTC.

This clonotype has ten or more counts. The chain links TRBV6-5 to TRBJ2-2; D remains ambiguous. The CDR3 loop spans 13 amino acids. CDR1 and CDR2 from the germline V gene are MNHEY and SVGAGI. Trimming pared 1 base from V and 5 bases from J, leaving 5 bases between. CDR3 sequence: CASSYLGTGELFF. The CDR3 DNA reads as TGTGCCAGCAGTTACTTGGGGACCGGGGAGCTGTTTTTT.

V and J are TRBV29-1 and TRBJ2-7; TRBD1 or TRBD2 may be the D gene (5 bases each). V was shortened by 7 bases and J by 1 base, with 14 bases between the two germline ends. Germline CDR1 SQVTM, CDR2 ANQGSEA. The CDR3 runs to 13 residues. The CDR3 bases are TGCAGCGGGCGGATCGGGGCGTCCTACGAGCAGTACTTC. Translating gives CSGRIGASYEQYF.

This clonotype was counted ten times or more. The chain joins TRBV4-2 to TRBJ2-3; no clear D gene. The CDR3 totals 16 residues. Germline V gene lookup returns CDR1 LGHNA and CDR2 YNFKEQ. Trimming shortened V by 1 base and J by 5 bases, and 16 bases separated the two germline ends. The CDR3 nucleotides read TGTGCCAGCAGCCAAGTGACCAGTCTTTTTCTAGATACGCAGTATTTT. Protein product: CASSQVTSLFLDTQYF.

This clonotype has at least ten counts. This could be a read error, since a much larger clone is one nucleotide away. The chain carries TRBV5-6 and TRBJ2-7; D may be TRBD1 (5 bases). There are 14 residues in the CDR3. The ends were cut back, 0 bases at V and 0 bases at J, with 7 bases in the middle. Germline lookup yields CDR1 SGHDT and CDR2 YYEEEE. This chain's CDR3 is CASSLGQTSYEQYF. The CDR3 coding sequence is TGTGCCAGCAGCTTGGGACAGACCTCCTACGAGCAGTACTTC.

This chain uses TRBV6-2 or TRBV6-3 with TRBJ1-1; 9 bases match TRBD1. The germline CDR1 and CDR2 sequences are MNHEY and SVGEGT. CDR3 size: 17 residues. The J segment lost 4 bases and the V segment lost 7 bases, leaving 16 bases of the junction unmatched. The CDR3 sequence is CASKHPGTGNMGTEAFF. Written as DNA, the CDR3 is TGTGCCAGCAAACACCCCGGGACAGGGAATATGGGCACTGAAGCTTTCTTT.

The J gene is TRBJ2-7, the V gene TRBV7-9; TRBD2 aligns across 9 bases. There are 12 residues in the CDR3. Germline loops: CDR1 SEHNR, CDR2 FQNEAQ (reference sequence). The V segment lost 8 bases and the J segment 7 bases; nucleotides outside the gene matches: 6. CDR3 sequence (DNA): TGTGCCAGCGGCAAAGCGGGGGGTGAGCAGTACGTC. This codes for CASGKAGGEQYV.

The chain joins TRBV12-3 or TRBV12-4 to TRBJ1-1, with 7 nucleotides matching TRBD1. The V and J ends lost 4 bases and 1 base, in that order; junction bases with no gene match: 3. The CDR3 sequence is 14 residues long. The CDR3 loop is CASSSYRGNTEAFF. CDR3 DNA: TGTGCCAGCAGTTCGTACAGGGGGAACACTGAAGCTTTCTTT.

This clonotype was observed at least ten times. This may arise from a read error, as a much more abundant clone is one base away. V and J are TRBV19 and TRBJ2-3, with 10 nucleotides matching TRBD1. CDR1 and CDR2 from the germline V gene are LNHDA and SQIVND (reference sequence). The CDR3 has 14 residues. V lost 8 bases, J lost 3 bases, and 5 bases stayed unmatched. CDR3 nucleotide sequence: TGTGCCAGTGGACGGACAGGGGGGACAGATACGCAGTATTTT. It encodes CASGRTGGTDTQYF. Filled out from reference TRBV19 and TRBJ2-3, the complete variable domain reads DGGITQSPKYLFRKEGQNVTLSCEQNLNHDAMYWYRQDPGQGLRLIYYSQIVNDFQKGDIAEGYSVSREKKESFPLTVTSAQKNPTAFYLCASGRTGGTDTQYFGPGTRLTVL.

This clonotype was seen repeatedly, ten times or more. The CDR3 spells CASSLVAGEERNTF. The CDR3 coding sequence is TGTGCCAGCAGCTTAGTCGCCGGGGAGGAACGCAACACCTTC. The chain recombines TRBV7-8 with TRBJ1-2; no definite D call. The CDR3 is 14 amino acids. V gave up 1 base and J gave up 12 bases, with 18 bases separating them. The germline CDR1 and CDR2 sequences are SGHVS and FQNEAQ.

Concerning this clonotype itself: One base away lies a much larger clone, so this may be a sequencing read error. The chain recombines TRBV12-3 or TRBV12-4 with TRBJ2-7; D call uncertain. Deletions cut 6 bases from V and 0 bases from J, with 3 bases between. This CDR3 comprises 11 residues. The CDR3 DNA reads as TGTGCCAGCAGAAGCTCCTACGAGCAGTACTTC. Translation gives CASRSSYEQYF.

This clonotype came up many times. CDR3 amino acids: CASSFPGEADTQYF. CDR3 DNA: TGCGCCAGCAGCTTCCCCGGGGAGGCAGATACGCAGTATTTT. The chain links TRBV5-1 to TRBJ2-3, with D perhaps matching TRBD2 (6 bases). Trimming left V 2 bases short and J 4 bases short, with 11 bases between. Germline values: CDR1 SGHRS, CDR2 YFSETQ. The CDR3 consists of 14 residues.

This clonotype was counted at least ten times. The V call is TRBV5-5, the J call TRBJ1-2; the D is unclear. The CDR3 covers 12 residues. Germline CDR1 and CDR2: SGHKS and YYEKEE (reference sequence). V shed 2 bases and J shed 8 bases, with 10 bases lying between them. As DNA, the CDR3 is TGTGCCAGCAGCTTCGCGGGTGGCGGCTACACCTTC. Its protein product is CASSFAGGGYTF.

This rearrangement joins TRBV5-4 to TRBJ2-1; 12 bases match TRBD1. In germline, CDR1 is SGHNT, CDR2 YYREEE (reference sequence). CDR3 length: 15 amino acids. Unmatched junction bases numbered 5, after V lost 4 bases and J lost 6 bases. CDR3 protein: CASSPGGQGANEQFF. The DNA for the CDR3 is TGTGCCAGCAGCCCCGGGGGACAGGGGGCCAATGAGCAGTTCTTC.

This clonotype has a count of ten or more. The gene calls are TRBV29-1 and TRBJ2-7; TRBD1 aligns across 10 bases. Germline V gene sequence: CDR1 SQVTM, CDR2 ANQGSEA. With 7 bases clipped from V and 5 bases from J, the junction kept 5 bases outside the gene matches. This CDR3 spans 12 amino acids. The CDR3 coding sequence is TGCAGCGCCGGGACAGGGGAGGACGAGCAGTACTTC. Translated: CSAGTGEDEQYF.

The V and J genes are TRBV25-1 and TRBJ1-2; 12 bases agree with TRBD1. The CDR3 totals 14 residues. Trimming cost V 6 bases and J 7 bases; bases outside gene matches: 6. CDR1 is MGHDK, CDR2 SYGVNS, per germline. The DNA for the CDR3 is TGTGCCAGCAGGGGGACAGGGGGCGCGGCTGGCTACACCTTC. Protein product: CASRGTGGAAGYTF.

This clonotype was recorded at least ten times. The chain combines TRBV9 with TRBJ2-5; D perhaps matches TRBD2 (5 bases). CDR1 is SGDLS, CDR2 YYNGEE, per germline. Trimming left V 2 bases short and J 3 bases short, with 8 bases between. The length of the CDR3 is 13 residues. This CDR3 reads CASSVGSEETQYF. The CDR3 nucleotides read TGTGCCAGCAGCGTGGGGAGTGAAGAGACCCAGTACTTC.

The chain joins TRBV12-3 or TRBV12-4 to TRBJ1-2, with a possible D match to TRBD1 (6 bases). The CDR3 covers 15 residues. Trimming cost V 3 bases and J 7 bases, with 18 bases left between them. The CDR3 spells CASSFYGGLMGGYTF. In nucleotides, the CDR3 is TGTGCCAGCAGTTTCTACGGGGGCCTAATGGGTGGCTACACCTTC.

This clonotype was seen repeatedly, ten times or more. The V call is TRBV7-9, the J call TRBJ2-2, with 11 nucleotides matching TRBD2. The CDR3 runs 15 residues. CDR1 and CDR2 (germline): SEHNR, FQNEAQ (reference sequence). Trimming took 7 bases from V and 0 from J; bases not matched to a gene: 1. The CDR3: CASISGGANTGELFF. CDR3 DNA: TGTGCCAGCATTAGCGGGGGGGCGAACACCGGGGAGCTGTTTTTT.